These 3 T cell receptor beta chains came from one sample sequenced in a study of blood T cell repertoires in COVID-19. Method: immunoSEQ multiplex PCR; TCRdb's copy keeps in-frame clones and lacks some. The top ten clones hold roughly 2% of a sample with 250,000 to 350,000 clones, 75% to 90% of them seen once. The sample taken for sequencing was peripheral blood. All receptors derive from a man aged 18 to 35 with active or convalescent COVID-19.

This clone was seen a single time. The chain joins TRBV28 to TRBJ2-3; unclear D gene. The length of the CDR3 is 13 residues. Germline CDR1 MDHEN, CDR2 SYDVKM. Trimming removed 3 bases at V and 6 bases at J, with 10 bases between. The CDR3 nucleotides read TGTGCCAGCAGTTTCCCCTACCCCGATACGCAGTATTTT. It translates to CASSFPYPDTQYF.

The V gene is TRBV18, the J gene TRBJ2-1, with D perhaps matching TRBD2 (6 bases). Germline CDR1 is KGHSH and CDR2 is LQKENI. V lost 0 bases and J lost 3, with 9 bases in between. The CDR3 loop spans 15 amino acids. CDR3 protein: CASSPPGGSYNEQFF. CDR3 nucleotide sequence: TGTGCCAGCTCACCACCGGGGGGTAGCTACAATGAGCAGTTCTTC.

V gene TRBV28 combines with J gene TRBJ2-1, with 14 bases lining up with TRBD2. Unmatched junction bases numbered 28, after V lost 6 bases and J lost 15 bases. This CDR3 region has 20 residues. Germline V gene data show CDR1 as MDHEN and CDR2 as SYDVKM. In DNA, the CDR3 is TGTGCCAGCAGACCGGGACTAGCGGGAGCGACGGGGAGTGGGTTTTTTTCCATGTTCTTC. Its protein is CASRPGLAGATGSGFFSMFF.